This is a list of T cell receptor beta chains from one sample in a study of control samples from healthy donors and cancer patients. Repertoires were generated with immunoSEQ multiplex PCR, while TCRdb's copy carries only in-frame clones and drops some. This table has 70,000 to 80,000 clones, 84% appearing once. Sample: blood. The receptors were gathered from a man between 45 and 60 years old in good health. Each CDR3 is given with its conserved first and last residue. Fields, in order: clone size, V gene, D gene, J gene, CDR3 protein, CDR3 DNA. D genes are given only for firm matches. Clone size is stated in some rows and not others, as once, few, many or a class when expanded.

size: once
V: TRBV4-2
D: -
J: TRBJ2-1
CDR3: CASSQEGTNNEQFF
DNA: TGTGCCAGCAGCCAAGAGGGAACCAACAATGAGCAGTTCTTC

size: -
V: TRBV19
D: TRBD1
J: TRBJ1-2
CDR3: CAVDRGQGYTF
DNA: TGTGCCGTGGACAGGGGGCAGGGCTACACCTTC

size: -
V: TRBV7-2
D: -
J: TRBJ1-1
CDR3: CASSLFGSGGTEAFF
DNA: TGTGCCAGCAGCTTATTTGGGTCGGGGGGAACTGAAGCTTTCTTT

size: -
V: TRBV7-9
D: -
J: TRBJ2-2
CDR3: CASSLAKGGLSTGELFF
DNA: TGTGCCAGCAGCTTAGCGAAAGGAGGGCTGAGCACCGGGGAGCTGTTTTTT

size: -
V: TRBV18
D: -
J: TRBJ2-5
CDR3: CASSPRGETQYF
DNA: TGTGCCAGCTCCCCCCGGGGAGAGACCCAGTACTTC

size: -
V: TRBV18
D: TRBD1
J: TRBJ2-5
CDR3: CASRTGYQETQYF
DNA: TGTGCCAGCCGGACAGGCTACCAAGAGACCCAGTACTTC

size: -
V: TRBV18
D: TRBD2
J: TRBJ2-7
CDR3: CASSELSREGRQYF
DNA: TGTGCCAGCTCGGAGTTGTCCCGGGAGGGACGACAGTACTTC

size: -
V: TRBV7-8
D: -
J: TRBJ1-1
CDR3: CASSFRKLNTEAFF
DNA: TGTGCCAGCAGCTTTCGGAAGCTAAACACTGAAGCTTTCTTT

size: -
V: TRBV6-1
D: TRBD2
J: TRBJ2-7
CDR3: CASSEELGLAGPPYEQYF
DNA: TGTGCCAGCAGTGAAGAATTGGGACTAGCGGGACCTCCCTACGAGCAGTACTTC

size: -
V: TRBV3-1/TRBV3-2
D: -
J: TRBJ2-5
CDR3: CASSQSLRVGWETQYF
DNA: TGTGCCAGCAGCCAATCCCTCAGGGTTGGGTGGGAGACCCAGTACTTC

size: -
V: TRBV18
D: -
J: TRBJ2-1
CDR3: CASSPGRYNEQFF
DNA: TGTGCCAGCTCACCGGGACGGTACAATGAGCAGTTCTTC

size: -
V: TRBV11-3
D: TRBD1
J: TRBJ2-7
CDR3: CATSDRAEQYF
DNA: TGTGCCACTTCGGACAGGGCCGAGCAGTACTTC

size: -
V: TRBV5-4
D: TRBD2
J: TRBJ2-3
CDR3: CASIGGSTDTQYF
DNA: TGTGCCAGCATCGGGGGGAGCACAGATACGCAGTATTTT

size: few
V: TRBV19
D: TRBD2
J: TRBJ2-1
CDR3: CASSLNGVAGGLDEQFF
DNA: TGTGCCAGTAGTCTGAACGGAGTAGCGGGAGGGCTCGATGAGCAGTTCTTC

size: -
V: TRBV5-1
D: TRBD1
J: TRBJ1-4
CDR3: CASSLEGQGGGEKLFF
DNA: TGCGCCAGCAGCTTGGAAGGACAGGGCGGGGGTGAAAAACTGTTTTTT

size: -
V: TRBV7-2
D: TRBD2
J: TRBJ2-5
CDR3: CASSLQTSGSGTQYF
DNA: TGTGCCAGCAGCTTACAGACTAGCGGGAGTGGGACCCAGTACTTC

size: -
V: TRBV24-1
D: TRBD2
J: TRBJ2-3
CDR3: CATSEASGTFTDTQYF
DNA: TGTGCCACCAGTGAAGCTAGCGGAACCTTCACAGATACGCAGTATTTT

size: -
V: TRBV18
D: TRBD1
J: TRBJ2-2
CDR3: CASSPGQRTGELFF
DNA: TGTGCCAGCTCACCGGGACAGCGGACCGGGGAGCTGTTTTTT

size: -
V: TRBV7-2
D: TRBD2
J: TRBJ2-5
CDR3: CASSSRRTRPRETQYF
DNA: TGTGCCAGCAGCTCGCGGAGGACTAGGCCGCGGGAGACCCAGTACTTC

size: -
V: TRBV24-1
D: -
J: TRBJ2-1
CDR3: CATSDLGNEQFF
DNA: TGTGCCACCAGTGATTTAGGGAATGAGCAGTTCTTC

size: -
V: TRBV18
D: TRBD1
J: TRBJ2-7
CDR3: CASSTQQGDEQYF
DNA: TGTGCCAGCTCAACACAACAGGGGGACGAGCAGTACTTC

size: -
V: TRBV5-6
D: -
J: TRBJ2-5
CDR3: CASSPSVADQETQYF
DNA: TGTGCCAGCAGCCCGTCGGTAGCGGATCAAGAGACCCAGTACTTC

size: -
V: TRBV10-2
D: -
J: TRBJ2-1
CDR3: CASSREGSYNEQFF
DNA: TGCGCCAGCAGTCGAGAGGGCTCCTACAATGAGCAGTTCTTC

size: -
V: TRBV5-6
D: TRBD1
J: TRBJ2-2
CDR3: CASSLAGQGATGELFF
DNA: TGTGCCAGCAGCTTGGCAGGTCAGGGGGCGACCGGGGAGCTGTTTTTT

size: -
V: TRBV3-1/TRBV3-2
D: -
J: TRBJ2-2
CDR3: CASSQGPGELFF
DNA: TGTGCCAGCAGCCAGGGACCCGGGGAGCTGTTTTTT

size: -
V: TRBV6-2/TRBV6-3
D: -
J: TRBJ2-1
CDR3: CASSYSSGVVSNEQFF
DNA: TGTGCCAGCAGTTACTCTTCGGGAGTTGTGAGCAATGAGCAGTTCTTC

size: -
V: TRBV24-1
D: TRBD1
J: TRBJ1-5
CDR3: CATSDPRTGNQPQHF
DNA: TGTGCCACCAGTGACCCCAGGACAGGGAATCAGCCCCAGCATTTT

size: once
V: TRBV7-9
D: -
J: TRBJ2-5
CDR3: CASSSARLADQETQYF
DNA: TGTGCCAGCAGCTCCGCCCGCTTAGCGGATCAAGAGACCCAGTACTTC

size: once
V: TRBV18
D: -
J: TRBJ1-1
CDR3: CASSQGNTEAFF
DNA: TGTGCCAGCTCACAGGGGAACACTGAAGCTTTCTTT

size: -
V: TRBV3-1/TRBV3-2
D: -
J: TRBJ1-1
CDR3: CASRGDPNTEAFF
DNA: TGTGCCAGCAGAGGGGATCCGAACACTGAAGCTTTCTTT

size: -
V: TRBV28
D: -
J: TRBJ1-2
CDR3: CASSPGGRGYGYTF
DNA: TGTGCCAGCAGCCCCGGCGGGAGAGGCTATGGCTACACCTTC

size: -
V: TRBV30
D: -
J: TRBJ1-1
CDR3: CAGEGRNTEAFF
DNA: TGTGCCGGAGAGGGAAGAAACACTGAAGCTTTCTTT

size: -
V: TRBV29-1
D: -
J: TRBJ2-3
CDR3: CSVDQRADTQYF
DNA: TGCAGCGTTGACCAGCGAGCAGATACGCAGTATTTT

size: -
V: TRBV6-2/TRBV6-3
D: -
J: TRBJ2-7
CDR3: CASSYLVGYEQYF
DNA: TGTGCCAGCAGTTACCTTGTCGGCTACGAGCAGTACTTC

size: -
V: TRBV4-2
D: TRBD1
J: TRBJ2-3
CDR3: CASSQPLRGPGDTDTQYF
DNA: TGTGCCAGCAGCCAACCCCTGAGGGGGCCCGGAGACACAGATACGCAGTATTTT

size: -
V: TRBV11-3
D: -
J: TRBJ1-2
CDR3: CASSRRASPAGGYTF
DNA: TGTGCCAGCAGCCGACGGGCCTCTCCTGCAGGTGGCTACACCTTC

size: -
V: TRBV6-1
D: -
J: TRBJ1-2
CDR3: CASSEGYHGYTF
DNA: TGTGCCAGCAGTGAAGGCTACCATGGCTACACCTTC

size: -
V: TRBV27
D: -
J: TRBJ1-1
CDR3: CASSRGTEAFF
DNA: TGTGCCAGCAGCCGGGGCACTGAAGCTTTCTTT

size: -
V: TRBV4-1
D: -
J: TRBJ2-7
CDR3: CASSPGRGGYEQYF
DNA: TGCGCCAGCAGCCCTGGCAGGGGGGGCTACGAGCAGTACTTC

size: -
V: TRBV30
D: -
J: TRBJ1-1
CDR3: CAWSVAGTEAFF
DNA: TGTGCCTGGAGTGTGGCGGGGACTGAAGCTTTCTTT

size: -
V: TRBV5-5
D: TRBD2
J: TRBJ2-1
CDR3: CASSLTSGISYNEQFF
DNA: TGTGCCAGCAGCTTGACTAGCGGGATCTCCTACAATGAGCAGTTCTTC

size: -
V: TRBV10-3
D: TRBD1
J: TRBJ2-7
CDR3: CAISDPWTGGSYEQYF
DNA: TGTGCCATCAGTGACCCCTGGACAGGGGGCTCCTACGAGCAGTACTTC

size: -
V: TRBV7-2
D: TRBD1
J: TRBJ1-2
CDR3: CASSPGTGLIGYTF
DNA: TGTGCCAGCAGTCCCGGGACAGGGTTGATCGGCTACACCTTC

size: -
V: TRBV20-1
D: TRBD2
J: TRBJ2-1
CDR3: CSAGGLAGGPGEQFF
DNA: TGCAGTGCTGGTGGACTAGCGGGAGGGCCAGGTGAGCAGTTCTTC

size: -
V: TRBV12-3/TRBV12-4
D: -
J: TRBJ2-7
CDR3: CASSRNYEQYF
DNA: TGTGCCAGCAGCAGAAACTACGAGCAGTACTTC

size: -
V: TRBV11-2
D: -
J: TRBJ2-7
CDR3: CASSFEGAREQYF
DNA: TGTGCCAGCAGCTTCGAAGGGGCCCGCGAGCAGTACTTC

size: -
V: TRBV9
D: -
J: TRBJ1-1
CDR3: CASSVGPGAEAFF
DNA: TGTGCCAGCAGCGTAGGACCCGGGGCTGAAGCTTTCTTT

size: -
V: TRBV4-3
D: TRBD1
J: TRBJ2-5
CDR3: CASSQDVAGGRETQYF
DNA: TGCGCCAGCAGCCAAGATGTGGCAGGGGGCAGGGAGACCCAGTACTTC